Listed here are 18 T cell receptor beta chains from one sample, sequenced in a study of blood T cell repertoires in COVID-19. Clones were read by immunoSEQ multiplex PCR, and TCRdb kept only the in-frame ones, dropping some. The table shows just over 300,000 clones, with roughly 86% occurring only once. Sequenced input: peripheral blood. The receptors were gathered from a woman aged 30 to 39 with COVID-19, enrolled during active disease.

This clone was detected only a few times. V and J are TRBV2 and TRBJ1-4; the match to TRBD1 covers 7 bases. This CDR3 region has 14 residues. From germline, CDR1 is SNHLY and CDR2 FYNNEI. Losses at the gene ends were 7 bases for V and 4 bases for J; bases not matched to a gene: 6. In DNA, the CDR3 is TGTGCCAGCACCCTTGACAGGGATAATGAAAAACTGTTTTTT. As protein: CASTLDRDNEKLFF.

The chain uses TRBV30 and TRBJ1-2, with TRBD1 matching 7 bases. V lost 2 bases, J lost 5 bases, and 11 bases stayed unmatched. Per germline, CDR1 GTSNPN and CDR2 SVGIG (reference sequence). There are 15 residues in the CDR3. CDR3 loop: CAWSPIADRDYGYTF. CDR3 DNA sequence: TGTGCCTGGAGTCCCATCGCCGACAGGGATTATGGCTACACCTTC.

The J gene is TRBJ2-5, the V gene TRBV11-3; maybe TRBD1 (6 bases). V shed 1 base and J shed 5 bases, with 23 bases lying between them. Germline-derived CDR1 and CDR2 are SGHNT and YENEEA. The CDR3 loop spans 18 amino acids. In DNA, the CDR3 is TGTGCCAGCAGCTTAGCTGGTTCGGGACACCGGGGTCGGGAGACCCAGTACTTC. Its translation: CASSLAGSGHRGRETQYF. The variable domain in full, completed from reference TRBV11-3 and TRBJ2-5, reads EAGVVQSPRYKIIEKKQPVAFWCNPISGHNTLYWYLQNLGQGPELLIRYENEEAVDDSQLPKDRFSAERLKGVDSTLKIQPAELGDSAVYLCASSLAGSGHRGRETQYFGPGTRLLVL.

This sequence joins TRBV19 and TRBJ1-2; the match to TRBD1 covers 10 bases. The trim removed 9 bases at V and 3 bases at J, leaving 7 bases unmatched. Germline assignment: CDR1 LNHDA and CDR2 SQIVND (reference sequence). The CDR3 is 14 residues long. The CDR3 loop is CASEIGQGDYGYTF. CDR3 DNA sequence: TGTGCCAGCGAAATCGGACAGGGGGACTATGGCTACACCTTC.

V is TRBV11-2 and J is TRBJ2-1; 11 nucleotides agree with TRBD2. Per the germline V gene, CDR1 is SGHAT and CDR2 is FQNNGV. CDR3 length: 16 residues. The junction had 5 bases not matched to a gene; V was cut back by 5 bases and J by 2 bases. The CDR3 DNA reads TGTGCCAGCAGCCCATCACTAGCGGGGGCCTACAATGAGCAGTTCTTC. It translates to CASSPSLAGAYNEQFF.

The genes are TRBV21-1 and TRBJ1-5; the D call of TRBD1 is as the table states it, not checked on the DNA. TRBV21-1 is a documented pseudogene. The CDR3 contains 14 residues. CDR3 residues: CASSRRQAGEPQHF. The CDR3 coding sequence is TGTGCCAGCAGCAGACGACAGGCCGGGGAGCCCCAGCATTTT.

The chain links TRBV4-1 to TRBJ1-1, with D tentatively TRBD1 (5 bases). V was cut by 1 base and J by 2 bases, with 11 bases left in between. This CDR3 has 15 residues. Looked up from germline, CDR1 is MGHRA and CDR2 is YSYEKL. This CDR3 is CASSQVPGGNTEAFF. The CDR3 region has the DNA TGCGCCAGCAGCCAAGTGCCGGGGGGAAACACTGAAGCTTTCTTT.

V gene TRBV6-2 or TRBV6-3 combines with J gene TRBJ2-2; D is uncertain. This CDR3 comprises 13 residues. Germline lookup yields CDR1 MNHEY and CDR2 SVGEGT. V lost 6 bases to trimming and J lost 5 bases, with 10 bases between them. The CDR3 loop is CASSLTITGELFF. The DNA for the CDR3 is TGTGCCAGCAGCCTAACTATTACCGGGGAGCTGTTTTTT.

The chain couples TRBV30 to TRBJ2-7; 9 nucleotides match TRBD1. Germline CDR1 is GTSNPN and CDR2 is SVGIG (reference sequence). With 3 bases clipped from V and 3 bases from J, the junction kept 3 bases outside the gene matches. The CDR3 contains 13 residues. The DNA of the CDR3 is TGTGCCTGGAGGGGGGACAGGGTCTACGAGCAGTACTTC. This codes for CAWRGDRVYEQYF.

This clone has only a few counts. The rearrangement links TRBV29-1 to TRBJ1-1; TRBD1 might be the D (5 bases). The V gene lost 2 bases and the J gene lost 7 bases, with 8 bases spanning the gap. This CDR3 spans 11 amino acids. Germline V lookup: CDR1 SQVTM, CDR2 ANQGSEA. The CDR3 nucleotides read TGCAGCGTTGAATGGACAAGTGAAGCTTTCTTT. This translates into CSVEWTSEAFF.

The V and J genes are TRBV3-1 (or the pseudogene TRBV3-2) and TRBJ2-1; 10 positions agree with TRBD2. This CDR3 is 15 amino acids long. V shed 1 base and J 9 bases; nucleotides not matched to a gene: 6. In germline, CDR1 is LGHDT, CDR2 YNNKEL (reference sequence). The CDR3 spells CASSQASGGAPEQFF. As DNA, the CDR3 is TGTGCCAGCAGCCAAGCCAGCGGGGGGGCCCCTGAGCAGTTCTTC.

This clone was seen only a few times. The chain recombines TRBV10-3 with TRBJ2-1; TRBD2 matches 14 bases. Germline V gene lookup returns CDR1 ENHRY and CDR2 SYGVKD. V lost 3 bases and J lost 9; bases outside the gene matches: 7. CDR3 size: 16 residues. CDR3 DNA: TGTGCCATCAGTGAAAGGACTAGCGGGGGGCAGGGTGAGCAGTTCTTC. Protein product: CAISERTSGGQGEQFF.

The chain uses TRBV30 and TRBJ2-1; 9 nucleotides align to TRBD2. There are 15 residues in the CDR3. CDR1 and CDR2 (germline): GTSNPN, SVGIG (reference sequence). V dropped 0 bases and J dropped 4; count of bases not matched to a gene: 4. CDR3: CAWSVAGGAYNEQFF. The CDR3 DNA reads as TGTGCCTGGAGTGTTGCGGGGGGGGCTTACAATGAGCAGTTCTTC.

This chain links TRBV7-3 with TRBJ2-7, with D perhaps matching TRBD1 (7 bases). This CDR3 contains 14 residues. Germline V gene data show CDR1 as SGHTA and CDR2 as FQGTGA. Trimming took 6 bases from V and 2 from J, leaving 14 bases between them. The CDR3 reads CASSPGGTAYEQYF. In DNA, the CDR3 is TGTGCCAGCAGTCCCGGAGGGACAGCCTACGAGCAGTACTTC. The variable domain in full, completed from reference TRBV7-3 and TRBJ2-7, reads GAGVSQTPSNKVTEKGKYVELRCDPISGHTALYWYRQSLGQGPEFLIYFQGTGAADDSGLPNDRFFAVRPEGSVSTLKIQRTERGDSAVYLCASSPGGTAYEQYFGPGTRLTVT.

The chain is built from TRBV11-2 and TRBJ2-5; no firm D call. The V and J ends lost 1 base and 1 base respectively, with 10 bases between them. From germline, CDR1 is SGHAT and CDR2 FQNNGV. The CDR3 sequence is 15 residues long. The CDR3 region is CASSLGPPPQETQYF. In nucleotides, the CDR3 is TGTGCCAGCAGCTTAGGGCCGCCGCCCCAAGAGACCCAGTACTTC.

V is TRBV14 and J is TRBJ2-7; possible D gene TRBD1, 6 bases. Germline V gene data show CDR1 as SGHDN and CDR2 as FVKESK. The CDR3 consists of 16 residues. V gave up 2 bases and J gave up 7 bases, with 21 bases separating them. The CDR3 sequence is CASSQRPTGPLGEQYF. CDR3 in DNA: TGTGCCAGCAGCCAACGACCGACAGGACCGCTTGGGGAGCAGTACTTC.

This chain connects TRBV6-1 to TRBJ1-2; D not resolved. The germline V and J ends were trimmed by 3 bases and 4 bases, with 18 bases remaining between them. Germline loops: CDR1 MNHNS, CDR2 SASEGT. There are 16 residues in the CDR3. The CDR3 here is CASSEEILPRIYGYTF. The CDR3, as DNA: TGTGCCAGCAGTGAGGAGATACTCCCACGGATCTATGGCTACACCTTC.

This rearrangement joins TRBV12-3 or TRBV12-4 to TRBJ1-1, with D possibly matching TRBD1 (5 bases). V was cut by 5 bases and J by 3 bases, with 10 bases left in between. The CDR3 consists of 13 residues. CDR3 amino acids: CASSEGAHTEAFF. The CDR3 bases are TGTGCCAGCAGTGAAGGGGCGCACACTGAAGCTTTCTTT.